This T cell receptor beta chain came from a study of shared clonotypes between healthy human individuals. TCRdb keeps only in-frame clones here, not all; method: immunoSEQ multiplex PCR. The sample comprises around 2.5 million clones, approximately 93% of which are singletons, and roughly 0.39% rests with the top ten. The origin of this receptor is a man between 18 and 29 years old in good health. Some clones in this sample may be carry-over from other donors' samples. The source material was naive CD4+ T cells from PBMCs. Specified subset: CD45RA+ positively selected.

CDR3 in amino acids: CASSPPIRLAGTYEQYF. The CDR3 DNA reads TGTGCCAGCAGTCCCCCCATCAGACTAGCGGGGACCTACGAGCAGTACTTC. The chain uses TRBV28 and TRBJ2-7, with 11 bases matching TRBD2. After removal of 5 bases from V and 2 bases from J, the junction contained 11 bases not matched to a gene. The CDR3 is made up of 17 amino acids. CDR1 MDHEN and CDR2 SYDVKM come from the germline V gene.